Detailed here is one T cell receptor beta chain. The record originates from a study of STAT5B mutations in CD4+ large granular lymphocyte leukemia. Study details: Healthy donors showed HLA-associated enrichment of the CDR3 'QG' motif.

Sequencing was at survey level. The repertoire was sequenced with immunoSEQ multiplex PCR; TCRdb's copy has only in-frame clones and lacks some. There are approximately 52,000 clones in the sample; less than 85% occur only once, and less than 2% lies in the top ten. Buffy coats from healthy blood donors served as controls. The TCR was taken from a human donor in good health. The sequenced sample was CD4+ T cells from blood buffy coats.

The DNA of the CDR3 is TGTGCCAGCAGAGACAATGAGAGGGCTAATTCACCCCTCCACTTT. This sequence encodes CASRDNERANSPLHF. The chain couples TRBV6-5 to TRBJ1-6; D is uncertain. This CDR3 comprises 15 residues. CDR1 and CDR2 (germline): MNHEY, SVGAGI. Trimming took off 6 bases at V and 6 bases at J, with 15 bases between the two ends.